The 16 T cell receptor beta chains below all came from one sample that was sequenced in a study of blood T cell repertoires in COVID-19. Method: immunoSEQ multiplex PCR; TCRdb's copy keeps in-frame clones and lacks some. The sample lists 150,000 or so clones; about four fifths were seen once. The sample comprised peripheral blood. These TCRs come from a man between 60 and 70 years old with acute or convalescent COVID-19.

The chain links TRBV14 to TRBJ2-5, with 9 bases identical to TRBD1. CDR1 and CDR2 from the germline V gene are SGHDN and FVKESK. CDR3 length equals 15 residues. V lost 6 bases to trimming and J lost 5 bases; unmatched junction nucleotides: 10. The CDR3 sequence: CASRPSGQGQETQYF. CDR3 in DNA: TGTGCCAGCAGACCCTCGGGACAGGGTCAGGAGACCCAGTACTTC.

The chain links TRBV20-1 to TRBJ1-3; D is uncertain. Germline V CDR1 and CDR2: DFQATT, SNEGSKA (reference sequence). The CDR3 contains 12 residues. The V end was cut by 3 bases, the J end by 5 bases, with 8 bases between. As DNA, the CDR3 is TGCAGTGCTAGTCCCGGGAGAAACACCATATATTTT. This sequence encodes CSASPGRNTIYF.

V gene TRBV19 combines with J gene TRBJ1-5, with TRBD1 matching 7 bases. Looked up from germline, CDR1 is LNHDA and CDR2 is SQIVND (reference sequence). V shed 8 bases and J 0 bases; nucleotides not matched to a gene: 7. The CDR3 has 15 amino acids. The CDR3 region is CASLRDRYSNQPQHF. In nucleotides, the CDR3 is TGTGCCAGTCTCCGGGACAGATATAGCAATCAGCCCCAGCATTTT. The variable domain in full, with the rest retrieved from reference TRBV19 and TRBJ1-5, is DGGITQSPKYLFRKEGQNVTLSCEQNLNHDAMYWYRQDPGQGLRLIYYSQIVNDFQKGDIAEGYSVSREKKESFPLTVTSAQKNPTAFYLCASLRDRYSNQPQHFGDGTRLSIL.

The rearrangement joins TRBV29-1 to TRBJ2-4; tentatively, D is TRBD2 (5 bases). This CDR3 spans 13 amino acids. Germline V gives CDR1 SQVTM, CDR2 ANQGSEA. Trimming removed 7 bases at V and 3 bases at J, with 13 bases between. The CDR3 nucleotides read TGCAGCGGGGTTGTGAGGGACAAAAACATTCAGTACTTC. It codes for CSGVVRDKNIQYF.

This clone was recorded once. The CDR3 protein is CAISGDRGDYGYTF. The CDR3 coding sequence is TGTGCCATCAGTGGAGACAGGGGCGACTATGGCTACACCTTC. This chain links TRBV10-3 with TRBJ1-2, with 8 bases fitting TRBD1. Germline CDR1 is ENHRY and CDR2 is SYGVKD. This CDR3 has 14 residues. V gave up 4 bases and J gave up 3 bases; unmatched junction bases: 4.

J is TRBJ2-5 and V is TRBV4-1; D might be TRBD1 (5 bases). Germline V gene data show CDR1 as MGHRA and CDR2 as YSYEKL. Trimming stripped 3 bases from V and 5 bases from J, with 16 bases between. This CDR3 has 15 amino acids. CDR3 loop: CASSQKGDLRETQYF. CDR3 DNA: TGCGCCAGCAGCCAGAAAGGGGATCTGCGCGAGACCCAGTACTTC.

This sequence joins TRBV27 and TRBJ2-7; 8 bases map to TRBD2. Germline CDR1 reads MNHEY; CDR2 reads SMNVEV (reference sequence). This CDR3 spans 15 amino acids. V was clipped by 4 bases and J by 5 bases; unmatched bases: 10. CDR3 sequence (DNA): TGTGCCAGCAGTTCCCGGGGGAGCGGGAGAAACGAGCAGTACTTC. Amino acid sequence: CASSSRGSGRNEQYF.

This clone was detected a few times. The CDR3, as DNA: TGCAGCGTCCCTTTTGGAGGGTACAATGAGCAGTTCTTC. Amino acid sequence: CSVPFGGYNEQFF. This sequence joins TRBV29-1 and TRBJ2-1, with TRBD2 as a possible D gene (6 bases). Per germline, CDR1 SQVTM and CDR2 ANQGSEA. V was shortened by 6 bases and J by 4 bases, with 13 bases between the two germline ends. This CDR3 spans 13 amino acids.

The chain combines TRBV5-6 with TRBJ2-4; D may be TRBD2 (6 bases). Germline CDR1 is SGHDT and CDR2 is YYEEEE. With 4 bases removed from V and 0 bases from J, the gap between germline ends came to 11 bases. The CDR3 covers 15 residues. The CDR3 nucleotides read TGTGCCAGCAGCCCGGGACTGTTAGCCAAAAACATTCAGTACTTC. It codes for CASSPGLLAKNIQYF.

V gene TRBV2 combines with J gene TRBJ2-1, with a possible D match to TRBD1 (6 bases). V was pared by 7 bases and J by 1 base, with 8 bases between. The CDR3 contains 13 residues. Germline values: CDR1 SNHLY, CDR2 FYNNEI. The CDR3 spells CASIRGSYNEQFF. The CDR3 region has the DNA TGTGCCAGCATCAGGGGATCCTACAATGAGCAGTTCTTC.

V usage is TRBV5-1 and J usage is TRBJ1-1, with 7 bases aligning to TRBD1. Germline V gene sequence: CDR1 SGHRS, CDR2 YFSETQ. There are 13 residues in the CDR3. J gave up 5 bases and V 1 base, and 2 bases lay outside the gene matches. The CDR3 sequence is CASSLQGGTEAFF. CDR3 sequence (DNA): TGCGCCAGCAGCTTGCAGGGGGGTACTGAAGCTTTCTTT.

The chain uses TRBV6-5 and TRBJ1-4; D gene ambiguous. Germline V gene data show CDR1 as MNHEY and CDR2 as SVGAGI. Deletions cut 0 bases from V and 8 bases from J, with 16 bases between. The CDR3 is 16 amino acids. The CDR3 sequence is CASSYSSQSRGEKLFF. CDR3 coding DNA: TGTGCCAGCAGTTACTCGAGCCAGTCAAGAGGCGAAAAACTGTTTTTT.

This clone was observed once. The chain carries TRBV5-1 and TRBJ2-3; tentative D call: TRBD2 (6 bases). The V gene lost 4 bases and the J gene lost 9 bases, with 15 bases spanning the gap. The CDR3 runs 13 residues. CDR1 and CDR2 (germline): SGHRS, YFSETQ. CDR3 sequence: CASSPGSSDTQYF. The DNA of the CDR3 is TGCGCCAGCAGCCCGGGGTCTAGCGACACGCAGTATTTT. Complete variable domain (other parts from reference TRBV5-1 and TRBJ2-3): KAGVTQTPRYLIKTRGQQVTLSCSPISGHRSVSWYQQTPGQGLQFLFEYFSETQRNKGNFPGRFSGRQFSNSRSEMNVSTLELGDSALYLCASSPGSSDTQYFGPGTRLTVL.

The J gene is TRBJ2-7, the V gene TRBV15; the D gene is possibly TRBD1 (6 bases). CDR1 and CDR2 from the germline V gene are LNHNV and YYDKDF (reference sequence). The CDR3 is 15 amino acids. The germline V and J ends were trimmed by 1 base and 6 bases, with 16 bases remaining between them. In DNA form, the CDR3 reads TGTGCCACCAGCAGAGGAAGTTTTGACAGGCCCGAGCAGTACTTC. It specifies CATSRGSFDRPEQYF.

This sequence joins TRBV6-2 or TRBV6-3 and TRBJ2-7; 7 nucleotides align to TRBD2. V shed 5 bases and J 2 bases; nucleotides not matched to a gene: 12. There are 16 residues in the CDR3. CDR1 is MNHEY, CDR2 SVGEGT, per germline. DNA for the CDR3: TGTGCCAGCAGTCCACTTGGGGCGGGAGCTACCTACGAGCAGTACTTC. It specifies CASSPLGAGATYEQYF.

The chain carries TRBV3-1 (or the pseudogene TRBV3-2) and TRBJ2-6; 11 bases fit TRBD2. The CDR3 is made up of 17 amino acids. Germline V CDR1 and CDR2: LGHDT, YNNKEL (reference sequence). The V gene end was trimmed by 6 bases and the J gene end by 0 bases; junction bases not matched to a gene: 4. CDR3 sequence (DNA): TGTGCCAGCAGACCGGGACTAGCGGTCTCTGGGGCCAACGTCCTGACTTTC. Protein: CASRPGLAVSGANVLTF.